This is a list of T cell receptor beta chains from one sample in a study of OX40 agonist ivuxolimab in advanced cancers. Profiling relied on immunoSEQ multiplex PCR, and the TCRdb table lists in-frame clones only, not all of them. The sample consists of tens of thousands of clones, around nine tenths of them appearing once. The material sequenced was CD4+ or CD8+ T cells sorted from blood, taken in a trial of the OX40 agonist ivuxolimab. These receptors originate from an adult with an advanced solid tumor such as melanoma, head and neck, liver or kidney cancer. Both conserved end residues are part of each CDR3. The order of the fields is CDR3 length, D gene, J gene, clone size, V gene, CDR3 protein, CDR3 DNA. A D gene is named only where the DNA matches it firmly. Not every row has a clone size; where given, it reads once, few, many or a size class.

>12|.|TRBJ2-7|.|TRBV7-8
CASSLRAYEQYF
TGTGCCAGCAGCTTACGGGCATACGAGCAGTACTTC
>15|.|TRBJ1-4|few|TRBV7-9
CASSLAGGAGEKLFF
TGTGCCAGCAGCTTAGCGGGGGGCGCAGGGGAAAAACTGTTTTTT
>14|.|TRBJ2-2|.|TRBV7-3
CASSPRVNTGELFF
TGTGCCAGCAGCCCGCGGGTGAACACCGGGGAGCTGTTTTTT
>15|.|TRBJ1-3|.|TRBV11-2
CASSAGGGSGNTIYF
TGTGCCAGCAGCGCCGGAGGGGGTTCTGGAAACACCATATATTTT
>13|.|TRBJ1-1|.|TRBV5-1
CASSFTARTEAFF
TGCGCCAGCAGCTTCACTGCTAGGACTGAAGCTTTCTTT
>15|TRBD2|TRBJ2-1|.|TRBV9
CASSVEATSVNEQFF
TGTGCCAGCAGCGTAGAAGCAACTAGCGTCAATGAGCAGTTCTTC
>15|.|TRBJ2-2|.|TRBV18
CASSPDIEGTGELFF
TGTGCCAGCTCACCGGACATCGAGGGCACCGGGGAGCTGTTTTTT
>14|.|TRBJ2-7|.|TRBV7-2
CASSLGGQTYEQYF
TGTGCCAGCAGCTTAGGGGGGCAAACCTACGAGCAGTACTTC
>15|TRBD1|TRBJ2-7|.|TRBV9
CASSVDTGGLYEQYF
TGTGCCAGCAGCGTAGATACAGGGGGGCTGTACGAGCAGTACTTC
>13|.|TRBJ2-5|.|TRBV5-1
CASSPDEKETQYF
TGCGCCAGCAGCCCGGACGAGAAAGAGACCCAGTACTTC
>15|TRBD2|TRBJ2-7|.|TRBV7-2
CASSLSGTSLYEQYF
TGTGCCAGCAGCTTAAGTGGGACTAGTTTATACGAGCAGTACTTC